Listed below are T cell receptor beta chains from one sample, sequenced in a study of T cell responses to AZD1222 COVID-19 vaccine. Sequencing was performed with immunoSEQ multiplex PCR; in TCRdb, only in-frame clones are kept and a portion is missing. This table has some 97,000 clones, around 87% appearing once. Sample: peripheral blood, taken on day 0 of MenACWY control vaccination. The receptors originated from an adult in good health. The CDR3 runs from the conserved cysteine through the conserved F or W. D genes are given only for firm matches. Some rows mark clone size as missing; the rest say once, few, many or name a class of expanded clone.

D,size,J,V,CDR3,DNA
.,.,TRBJ1-2,TRBV2,CASSASGAPMHTF,TGTGCCAGCAGCGCATCAGGGGCCCCAATGCACACCTTC
TRBD2,.,TRBJ2-3,TRBV7-2,CASSSGLAGTTDTQYF,TGTGCCAGCAGTTCAGGACTAGCGGGGACCACAGATACGCAGTATTTT
.,.,TRBJ1-1,TRBV7-2,CASSFSQGITEAFF,TGTGCCAGCAGTTTTAGCCAGGGTATCACTGAAGCTTTCTTT
TRBD1,.,TRBJ1-1,TRBV12-3/TRBV12-4,CASLDRKAEAFF,TGTGCCAGCCTGGACAGGAAGGCTGAAGCTTTCTTT
TRBD1,.,TRBJ1-6,TRBV15,CATSSGTAGNSPLHF,TGTGCCACCAGCAGCGGGACAGCGGGTAATTCACCCCTCCACTTT
TRBD1,.,TRBJ2-5,TRBV19,CASSNDREGTQYF,TGTGCCAGTAGTAACGACAGGGAAGGGACCCAGTACTTC
.,.,TRBJ1-6,TRBV5-1,CASRGEKNSPLHF,TGCGCCAGCAGGGGAGAAAAAAATTCACCCCTCCACTTT
.,.,TRBJ1-2,TRBV13,CASSETRGGSGYTF,TGTGCCAGCAGCGAGACCAGGGGCGGCAGTGGCTACACCTTC
.,.,TRBJ2-1,TRBV29-1,CSVGASYNEQFF,TGCAGCGTGGGGGCGTCCTACAATGAGCAGTTCTTC
TRBD2,.,TRBJ2-7,TRBV5-4,CASSSRVRVAGGPYEQYF,TGTGCCAGCAGCAGCAGGGTTAGGGTAGCGGGGGGGCCCTACGAGCAGTACTTC
.,.,TRBJ2-7,TRBV10-1,CASSEMGSYEQYF,TGCGCCAGCAGTGAGATGGGGAGCTACGAGCAGTACTTC
TRBD1,.,TRBJ1-3,TRBV4-3,CASSQATGGAGNTIYF,TGCGCCAGCAGCCAAGCGACAGGGGGGGCTGGAAACACCATATATTTT
.,.,TRBJ1-1,TRBV19,CASSIDRQRRAEAFF,TGTGCCAGTAGTATAGATCGTCAGAGGAGGGCTGAAGCTTTCTTT
.,.,TRBJ1-3,TRBV9,CASSPRQVLSGNTIYF,TGTGCCAGCAGCCCCCGACAGGTACTCTCTGGAAACACCATATATTTT
.,.,TRBJ2-7,TRBV6-5,CASSYGGFPYEQYF,TGTGCCAGCAGTTACGGGGGTTTCCCCTACGAGCAGTACTTC
.,.,TRBJ2-1,TRBV10-3,CAISEGNEGSYNEQFF,TGTGCCATCAGTGAGGGAAACGAGGGGAGTTACAATGAGCAGTTCTTC
.,.,TRBJ2-1,TRBV30,CAWSVPGYGNNEQFF,TGTGCCTGGAGTGTACCCGGGTATGGGAACAATGAGCAGTTCTTC
.,.,TRBJ1-3,TRBV24-1,CATSDSSGGSGNTIYF,TGTGCCACCAGTGACTCCTCGGGGGGCTCTGGAAACACCATATATTTT
.,.,TRBJ2-3,TRBV18,CASSPGILYQGTDTQYF,TGTGCCAGCTCACCCGGGATCCTCTACCAGGGCACAGATACGCAGTATTTT
TRBD1,.,TRBJ2-7,TRBV2,CANGQGSYEQYF,TGTGCCAACGGACAGGGATCCTACGAGCAGTACTTC
.,.,TRBJ2-2,TRBV11-3,CASSLDQQNTGELFF,TGTGCCAGCAGCTTAGATCAGCAGAACACCGGGGAGCTGTTTTTT
.,.,TRBJ2-7,TRBV7-2,CASSLQGRNYEQYF,TGTGCCAGCAGCCTCCAGGGTCGCAACTACGAGCAGTACTTC
TRBD1,.,TRBJ2-1,TRBV7-2,CASSLARTGGLYNEQFF,TGTGCCAGCAGCTTAGCGAGAACAGGGGGCCTCTACAATGAGCAGTTCTTC
.,.,TRBJ1-5,TRBV15,CATSRDPGIGDNQPQHF,TGTGCCACCAGCAGAGATCCTGGAATAGGGGATAATCAGCCCCAGCATTTT
.,few,TRBJ1-5,TRBV7-2,CASSSALGQPQHF,TGTGCCAGCAGCTCCGCTCTTGGGCAGCCCCAGCATTTT
TRBD2,few,TRBJ2-1,TRBV7-8,CASSFLTSEDNEQFF,TGTGCCAGCAGCTTCTTGACTAGCGAAGACAATGAGCAGTTCTTC
TRBD1,.,TRBJ1-5,TRBV4-2,CASSQMGTGEGQPQHF,TGTGCCAGCAGCCAAATGGGGACAGGGGAAGGACAGCCCCAGCATTTT
.,.,TRBJ1-4,TRBV29-1,CSVAPGTNEKLFF,TGCAGCGTTGCCCCGGGAACTAATGAAAAACTGTTTTTT
.,.,TRBJ1-2,TRBV28,CAISFRGGYTF,TGTGCCATCTCCTTCCGGGGTGGCTACACCTTC
TRBD1,.,TRBJ2-1,TRBV7-3,CASSIDRGSYNEQFF,TGTGCCAGCAGCATAGACAGGGGATCCTACAATGAGCAGTTCTTC